Listed here is a single T cell receptor (beta chain). Its antigen is not identified. The method was immunoSEQ multiplex PCR; TCRdb's version includes in-frame clones alone and lacks a portion of them. There are about 220,000 clones in the sample; about 83% occur only once, and 2.6% lies in the top ten. These data belong to a study of cytomegalovirus exposure and HLA in healthy donors. At the level of the study: The 100 to 150 validation repertoires were reported in a later analysis to have been generated on the same platform as the roughly 720 first-cohort repertoires.

The CDR3 spans 14 residues. Trimming pared 5 bases from V and 0 bases from J, leaving 10 bases between. Per germline, CDR1 SGDLS and CDR2 YYNGEE. Study-wide findings and caveats: Cytomegalovirus status was reportedly diagnosed by the classifier with high sensitivity and specificity.

The material sequenced was PBMCs. The clonotype originates from a man aged 18 to 30 in good health and CMV-seronegative. The genes are TRBV9 and TRBJ2-3; D unclear. The CDR3, as DNA: TGTGCCAGCAGTGCCACACTAAGCACAGATACGCAGTATTTT. Translated: CASSATLSTDTQYF.